Detailed here is one T cell receptor beta chain. What it recognizes is unknown. TCRdb's table, derived via immunoSEQ multiplex PCR, lists solely in-frame clones and lacks some. The sample consists of 35,000 to 45,000 clones, about nine tenths of them appearing once. These data are taken from a study of OX40 agonist ivuxolimab in advanced cancers. Findings and caveats of the study: The antigen specificity of the peripheral T cells (those that were expanded) was not determined.

The sequence derives from an adult with an advanced solid tumor such as melanoma, head and neck, liver or kidney cancer. The sequences come from CD4+ or CD8+ T cells sorted from blood, collected in a trial of the OX40 agonist ivuxolimab.

The CDR3 bases are TGTGCCAGCAGAACTACAACAGGGGCGAGGGATGAGCAGTTCTTC. It translates to CASRTTTGARDEQFF. V and J are TRBV27 and TRBJ2-1; TRBD1 aligns across 7 bases. CDR1 is MNHEY and CDR2 is SMNVEV in the germline V gene (reference sequence). After removal of 6 bases from V and 8 bases from J, the junction contained 13 bases not matched to a gene. This CDR3 spans 15 amino acids.